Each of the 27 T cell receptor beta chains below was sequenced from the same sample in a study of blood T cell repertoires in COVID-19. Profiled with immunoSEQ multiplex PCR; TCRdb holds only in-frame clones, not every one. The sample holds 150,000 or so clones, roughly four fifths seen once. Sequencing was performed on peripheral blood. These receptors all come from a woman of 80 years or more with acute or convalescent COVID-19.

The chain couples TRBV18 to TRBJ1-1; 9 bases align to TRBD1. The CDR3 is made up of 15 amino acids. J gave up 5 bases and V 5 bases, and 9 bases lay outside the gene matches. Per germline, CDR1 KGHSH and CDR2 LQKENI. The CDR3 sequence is CASSSGQGQGTEAFF. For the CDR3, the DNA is TGTGCCAGCTCATCGGGACAGGGACAAGGAACTGAAGCTTTCTTT.

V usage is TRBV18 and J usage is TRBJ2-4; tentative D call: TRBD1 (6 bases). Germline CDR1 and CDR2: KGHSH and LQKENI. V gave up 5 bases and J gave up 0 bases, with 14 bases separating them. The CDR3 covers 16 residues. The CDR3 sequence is CASSGQILLAKNIQYF. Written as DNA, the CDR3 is TGTGCCAGCTCAGGACAGATACTACTAGCCAAAAACATTCAGTACTTC.

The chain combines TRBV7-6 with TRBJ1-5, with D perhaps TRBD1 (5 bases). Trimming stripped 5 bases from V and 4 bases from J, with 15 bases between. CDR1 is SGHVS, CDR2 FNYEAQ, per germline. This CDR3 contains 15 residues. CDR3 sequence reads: CASSPGGTANQPQHF. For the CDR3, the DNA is TGTGCCAGCAGCCCAGGCGGGACGGCAAATCAGCCCCAGCATTTT.

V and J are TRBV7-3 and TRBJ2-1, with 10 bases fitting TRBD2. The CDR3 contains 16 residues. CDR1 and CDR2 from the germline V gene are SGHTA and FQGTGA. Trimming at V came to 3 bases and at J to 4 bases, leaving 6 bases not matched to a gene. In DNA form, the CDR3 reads TGTGCCAGCAGCTTGCTAGCGGGGGAATCGTACAATGAGCAGTTCTTC. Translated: CASSLLAGESYNEQFF.

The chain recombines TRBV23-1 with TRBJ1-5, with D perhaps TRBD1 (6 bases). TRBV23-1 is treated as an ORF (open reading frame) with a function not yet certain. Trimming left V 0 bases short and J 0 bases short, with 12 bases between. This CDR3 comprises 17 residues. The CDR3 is CASSQSRDRYSNQPQHF. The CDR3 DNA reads TGCGCCAGCAGTCAATCGCGAGACAGGTATAGCAATCAGCCCCAGCATTTT.

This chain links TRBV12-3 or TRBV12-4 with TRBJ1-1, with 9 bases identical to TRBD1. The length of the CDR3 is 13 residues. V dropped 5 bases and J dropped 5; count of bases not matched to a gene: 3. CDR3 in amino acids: CASSLDRGTEAFF. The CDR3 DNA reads TGTGCCAGCAGTCTCGACAGGGGGACTGAAGCTTTCTTT.

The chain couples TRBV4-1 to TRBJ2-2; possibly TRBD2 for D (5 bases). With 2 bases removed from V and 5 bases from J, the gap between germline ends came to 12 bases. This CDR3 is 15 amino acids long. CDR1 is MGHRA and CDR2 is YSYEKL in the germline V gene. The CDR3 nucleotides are TGCGCCAGCAGCCAACCTACCGGGAAGACCGGGGAGCTGTTTTTT. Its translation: CASSQPTGKTGELFF.

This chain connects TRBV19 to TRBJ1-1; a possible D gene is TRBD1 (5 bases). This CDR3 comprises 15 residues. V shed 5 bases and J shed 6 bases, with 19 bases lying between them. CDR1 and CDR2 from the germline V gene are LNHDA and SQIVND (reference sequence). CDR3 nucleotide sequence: TGTGCCAGTAGTTTCAACCGGCAGGGTGACTCTGAAGCTTTCTTT. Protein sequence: CASSFNRQGDSEAFF.

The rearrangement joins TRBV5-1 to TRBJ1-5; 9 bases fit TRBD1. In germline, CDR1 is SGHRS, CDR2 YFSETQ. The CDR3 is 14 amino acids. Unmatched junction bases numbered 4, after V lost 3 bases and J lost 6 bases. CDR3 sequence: CASSSGTGSQPQHF. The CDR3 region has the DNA TGCGCCAGCAGCTCCGGGACAGGGAGTCAGCCCCAGCATTTT. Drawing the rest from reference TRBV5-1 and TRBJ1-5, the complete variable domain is KAGVTQTPRYLIKTRGQQVTLSCSPISGHRSVSWYQQTPGQGLQFLFEYFSETQRNKGNFPGRFSGRQFSNSRSEMNVSTLELGDSALYLCASSSGTGSQPQHFGDGTRLSIL.

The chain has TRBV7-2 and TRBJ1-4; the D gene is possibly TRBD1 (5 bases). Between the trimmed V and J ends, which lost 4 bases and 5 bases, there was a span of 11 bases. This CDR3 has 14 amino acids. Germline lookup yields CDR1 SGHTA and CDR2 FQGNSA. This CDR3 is CASSYRTLNEKLFF. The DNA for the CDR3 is TGTGCCAGCAGCTACAGGACCCTGAATGAAAAACTGTTTTTT.

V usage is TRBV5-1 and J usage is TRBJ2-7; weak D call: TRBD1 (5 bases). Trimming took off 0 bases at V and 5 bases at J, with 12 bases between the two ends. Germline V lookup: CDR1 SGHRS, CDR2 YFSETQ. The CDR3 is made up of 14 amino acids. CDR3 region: CASSLGITRDEQYF. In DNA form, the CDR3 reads TGCGCCAGCAGCTTGGGGATTACCAGGGACGAGCAGTACTTC.

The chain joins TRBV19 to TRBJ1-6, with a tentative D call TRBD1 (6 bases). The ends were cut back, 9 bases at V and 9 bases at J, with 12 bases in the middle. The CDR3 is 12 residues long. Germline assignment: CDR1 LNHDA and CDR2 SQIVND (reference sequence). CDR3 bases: TGTGCCAGCAGACAGGCGCTTTCACCCCTCCACTTT. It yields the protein CASRQALSPLHF.

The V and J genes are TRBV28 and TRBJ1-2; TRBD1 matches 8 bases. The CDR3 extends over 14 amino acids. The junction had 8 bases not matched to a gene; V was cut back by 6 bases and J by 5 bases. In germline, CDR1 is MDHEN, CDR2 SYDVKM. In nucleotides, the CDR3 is TGTGCCAGCAGACCGACAGGGGTGAGGTATGGCTACACCTTC. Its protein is CASRPTGVRYGYTF.

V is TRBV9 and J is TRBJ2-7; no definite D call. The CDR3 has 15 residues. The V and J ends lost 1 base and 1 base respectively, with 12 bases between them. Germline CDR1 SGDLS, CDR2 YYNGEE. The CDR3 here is CASSVFGSLSYEQYF. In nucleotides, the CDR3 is TGTGCCAGCAGCGTATTCGGGTCCCTATCCTACGAGCAGTACTTC.

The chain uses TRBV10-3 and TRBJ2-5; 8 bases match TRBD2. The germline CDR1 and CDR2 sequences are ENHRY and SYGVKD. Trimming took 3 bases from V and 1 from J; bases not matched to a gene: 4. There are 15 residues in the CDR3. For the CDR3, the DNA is TGTGCCATCAGTGATCGAGCGGGGGCCCAAGAGACCCAGTACTTC. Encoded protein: CAISDRAGAQETQYF.

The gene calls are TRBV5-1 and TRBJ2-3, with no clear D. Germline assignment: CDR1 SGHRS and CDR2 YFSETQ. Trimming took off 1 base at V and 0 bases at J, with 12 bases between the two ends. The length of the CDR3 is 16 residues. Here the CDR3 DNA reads TGCGCCAGCAGCTTGTCCAGTAATCCAAGCACAGATACGCAGTATTTT. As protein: CASSLSSNPSTDTQYF.

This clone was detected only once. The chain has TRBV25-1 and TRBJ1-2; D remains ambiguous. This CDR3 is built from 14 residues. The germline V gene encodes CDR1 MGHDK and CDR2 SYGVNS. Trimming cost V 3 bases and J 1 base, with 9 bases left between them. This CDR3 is CASSDSPSNYGYTF. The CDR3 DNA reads TGTGCCAGCAGTGATAGCCCCAGTAACTATGGCTACACCTTC.

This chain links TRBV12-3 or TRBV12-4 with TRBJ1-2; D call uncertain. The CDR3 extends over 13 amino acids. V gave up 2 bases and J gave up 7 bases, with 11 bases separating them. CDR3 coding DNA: TGTGCCAGCAGTTTACAGGTTTTCGGTGGCTACACCTTC. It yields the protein CASSLQVFGGYTF.

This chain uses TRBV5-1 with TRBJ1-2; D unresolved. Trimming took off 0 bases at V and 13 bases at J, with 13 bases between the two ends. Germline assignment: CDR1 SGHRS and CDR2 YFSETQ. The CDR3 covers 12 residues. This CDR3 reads CASSLAGQSGTF. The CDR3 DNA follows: TGCGCCAGCAGCTTGGCTGGGCAGTCCGGCACCTTC.

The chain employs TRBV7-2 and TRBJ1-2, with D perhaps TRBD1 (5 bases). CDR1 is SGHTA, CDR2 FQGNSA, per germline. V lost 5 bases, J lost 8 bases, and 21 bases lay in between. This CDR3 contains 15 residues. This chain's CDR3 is CASSATPGLARGYTF. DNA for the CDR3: TGTGCCAGCAGCGCCACCCCGGGACTCGCGCGCGGCTACACCTTC.

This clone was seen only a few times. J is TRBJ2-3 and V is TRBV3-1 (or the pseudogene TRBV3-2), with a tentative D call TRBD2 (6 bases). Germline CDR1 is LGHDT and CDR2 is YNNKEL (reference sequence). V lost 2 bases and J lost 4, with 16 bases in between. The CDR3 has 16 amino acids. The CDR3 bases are TGTGCCAGCAGCCAAAGGTTAGCGGCCTACCCAGATACGCAGTATTTT. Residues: CASSQRLAAYPDTQYF.

The CDR3 DNA reads TGCGCCAGCAGCTCTGGTCAGGTGTGGACACCCCTCCACTTT. Protein sequence: CASSSGQVWTPLHF. V is TRBV5-1 and J is TRBJ1-6, with D unresolved. Trimming took 3 bases from V and 11 from J, leaving 15 bases between them. The V gene's germline CDR1 is SGHRS and CDR2 YFSETQ. The CDR3 totals 14 residues.

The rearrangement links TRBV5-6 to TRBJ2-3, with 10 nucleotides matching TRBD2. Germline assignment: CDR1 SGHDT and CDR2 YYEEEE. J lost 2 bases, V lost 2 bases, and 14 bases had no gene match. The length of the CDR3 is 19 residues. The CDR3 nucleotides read TGTGCCAGCAGCTTCCGCCATGATCCTAGCGGGGGATACACAGATACGCAGTATTTT. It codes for CASSFRHDPSGGYTDTQYF.

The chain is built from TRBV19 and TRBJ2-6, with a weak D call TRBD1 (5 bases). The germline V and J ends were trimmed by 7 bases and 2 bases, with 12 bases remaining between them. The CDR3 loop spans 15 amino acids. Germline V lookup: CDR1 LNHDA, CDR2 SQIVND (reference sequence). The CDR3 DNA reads TGTGCCAGTACAGGGATAAAGGCTGGGGCCAACGTCCTGACTTTC. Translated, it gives CASTGIKAGANVLTF.

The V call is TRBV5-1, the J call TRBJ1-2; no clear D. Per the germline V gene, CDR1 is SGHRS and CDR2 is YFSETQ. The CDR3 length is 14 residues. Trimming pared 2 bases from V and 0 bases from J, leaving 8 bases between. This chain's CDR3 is CASSFRETNYGYTF. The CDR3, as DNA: TGCGCCAGCAGCTTCCGGGAAACTAACTATGGCTACACCTTC.

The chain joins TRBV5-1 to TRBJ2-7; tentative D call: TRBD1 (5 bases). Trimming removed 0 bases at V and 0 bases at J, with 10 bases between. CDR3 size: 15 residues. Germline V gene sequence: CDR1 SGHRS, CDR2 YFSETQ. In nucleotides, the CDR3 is TGCGCCAGCAGCTTGGCCGCAGGGCTCTCCTACGAGCAGTACTTC. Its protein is CASSLAAGLSYEQYF.

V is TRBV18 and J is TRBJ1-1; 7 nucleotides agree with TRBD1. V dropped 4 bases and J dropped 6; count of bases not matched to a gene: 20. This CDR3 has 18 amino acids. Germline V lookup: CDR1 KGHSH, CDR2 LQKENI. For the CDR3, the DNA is TGTGCCAGCTCACTCAACAGGGGAGGATGGGAAATAGGAGCTGAAGCTTTCTTT. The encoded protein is CASSLNRGGWEIGAEAFF.